The rows below give T cell receptor beta chains drawn from one sample of a study of blood T cell repertoires in COVID-19. The assay was immunoSEQ multiplex PCR, and TCRdb's table has in-frame clones only and misses some. The sample holds some 70,000 clones, roughly 80% seen once. Material for sequencing was peripheral blood. The receptors here all came from a man aged 55 to 70 with COVID-19, enrolled during active disease. Both conserved end residues are part of each CDR3. The order of the fields is J gene, CDR3 length, clone size, V gene, D gene, CDR3 DNA, CDR3 protein. A D gene is named only where the DNA matches it firmly. A row's size may be missing; if present it is once, few, many or a size class.

J gene: TRBJ2-3; CDR3 length: 11; clone size: .; V gene: TRBV12-5; D gene: .; CDR3 DNA: TGTGCTAGTGGCCTCACAGATACGCAGTATTTT; CDR3 protein: CASGLTDTQYF
J gene: TRBJ2-1; CDR3 length: 15; clone size: .; V gene: TRBV5-4; D gene: TRBD2; CDR3 DNA: TGTGCCAGCAGCTTGGGAGCGGGAGGATACAATGAGCAGTTCTTC; CDR3 protein: CASSLGAGGYNEQFF
J gene: TRBJ2-3; CDR3 length: 15; clone size: .; V gene: TRBV29-1; D gene: TRBD2; CDR3 DNA: TGCAGCGTTGTGAGGACTAGCGGGAGGGCAGATACGCAGTATTTT; CDR3 protein: CSVVRTSGRADTQYF
J gene: TRBJ2-1; CDR3 length: 15; clone size: .; V gene: TRBV2; D gene: TRBD2; CDR3 DNA: TGTGCCAGCAGTGGGGGACTAGCGGGCGAAAATGAGCAGTTCTTC; CDR3 protein: CASSGGLAGENEQFF
J gene: TRBJ2-2; CDR3 length: 15; clone size: .; V gene: TRBV2; D gene: .; CDR3 DNA: TGTGCCAGCAGTGAACCAGGGATGAACACCGGGGAGCTGTTTTTT; CDR3 protein: CASSEPGMNTGELFF
J gene: TRBJ2-5; CDR3 length: 11; clone size: .; V gene: TRBV20-1; D gene: .; CDR3 DNA: TGCAGTGCTAGTACTTTAGAGACCCAGTACTTC; CDR3 protein: CSASTLETQYF
J gene: TRBJ1-4; CDR3 length: 14; clone size: .; V gene: TRBV11-3; D gene: .; CDR3 DNA: TGTGCCAGCAGCTTACTCAGGGCGGATGAAAAACTGTTTTTT; CDR3 protein: CASSLLRADEKLFF
J gene: TRBJ1-2; CDR3 length: 12; clone size: once; V gene: TRBV12-3/TRBV12-4; D gene: .; CDR3 DNA: TGTGCCAGCAGTCTCTTCACAGATGGCTACACCTTC; CDR3 protein: CASSLFTDGYTF
J gene: TRBJ2-5; CDR3 length: 11; clone size: .; V gene: TRBV2; D gene: .; CDR3 DNA: TGTGCCAGCTCTTACCAAGAGACCCAGTACTTC; CDR3 protein: CASSYQETQYF
J gene: TRBJ2-4; CDR3 length: 19; clone size: .; V gene: TRBV28; D gene: TRBD1; CDR3 DNA: TGTGCCAGCAGAGCCGGGACAGGGGCCCCTTGGTTAGCCAAAAACATTCAGTACTTC; CDR3 protein: CASRAGTGAPWLAKNIQYF
J gene: TRBJ2-3; CDR3 length: 12; clone size: few; V gene: TRBV6-6; D gene: .; CDR3 DNA: TGTGCCAGCAGAGAGACTTTTCATACGCAGTATTTT; CDR3 protein: CASRETFHTQYF
J gene: TRBJ1-6; CDR3 length: 15; clone size: .; V gene: TRBV5-1; D gene: TRBD1; CDR3 DNA: TGCGCCAGCAGCTTTATTGGGACAGATAATTCACCCCTCCACTTT; CDR3 protein: CASSFIGTDNSPLHF
J gene: TRBJ1-4; CDR3 length: 15; clone size: .; V gene: TRBV7-9; D gene: .; CDR3 DNA: TGTGCCAGCAGCCCTCTAACTCAGGGGAATGAAAAACTGTTTTTT; CDR3 protein: CASSPLTQGNEKLFF
J gene: TRBJ1-3; CDR3 length: 13; clone size: .; V gene: TRBV11-2; D gene: .; CDR3 DNA: TGTGCCAGCAGCTCTCGGACTACGGAAACCATATATTTT; CDR3 protein: CASSSRTTETIYF
J gene: TRBJ1-3; CDR3 length: 13; clone size: .; V gene: TRBV3-1/TRBV3-2; D gene: .; CDR3 DNA: TGTGCCAGCAGTGAGGAATCTGGAAACACCATATATTTT; CDR3 protein: CASSEESGNTIYF
J gene: TRBJ1-3; CDR3 length: 15; clone size: .; V gene: TRBV5-6; D gene: .; CDR3 DNA: TGTGCCAGCAGCTTAACAGGGATTAATGGAAACACCATATATTTT; CDR3 protein: CASSLTGINGNTIYF
J gene: TRBJ1-2; CDR3 length: 11; clone size: .; V gene: TRBV19; D gene: .; CDR3 DNA: TGTGCCAGTAGTTTCGGTTTTGGCTACACCTTC; CDR3 protein: CASSFGFGYTF
J gene: TRBJ2-3; CDR3 length: 15; clone size: .; V gene: TRBV5-6; D gene: TRBD1; CDR3 DNA: TGTGCCAGCAGCTTCAGAGGGGGCCATGGAGATACGCAGTATTTT; CDR3 protein: CASSFRGGHGDTQYF
J gene: TRBJ2-5; CDR3 length: 13; clone size: .; V gene: TRBV2; D gene: TRBD1; CDR3 DNA: TGTGCCAGCAGACCCAGGGGGCAAGAGACCCAGTACTTC; CDR3 protein: CASRPRGQETQYF
J gene: TRBJ2-2; CDR3 length: 13; clone size: .; V gene: TRBV7-7; D gene: TRBD1; CDR3 DNA: TGTGCCAGCAGCCTGGACAGGACCGGGGAGCTGTTTTTT; CDR3 protein: CASSLDRTGELFF
J gene: TRBJ1-2; CDR3 length: 16; clone size: .; V gene: TRBV19; D gene: TRBD1; CDR3 DNA: TGTGCCAGTAGTCCCCAGGAGGGACAGGGAAGGAGTGGCTACACCTTC; CDR3 protein: CASSPQEGQGRSGYTF
J gene: TRBJ2-1; CDR3 length: 16; clone size: few; V gene: TRBV5-1; D gene: TRBD2; CDR3 DNA: TGCGCCAGCTCCTTACAGGCGGCTAGCGGGAGGAATGAGCAGTTCTTC; CDR3 protein: CASSLQAASGRNEQFF
J gene: TRBJ2-7; CDR3 length: 15; clone size: .; V gene: TRBV10-1; D gene: .; CDR3 DNA: TGCGCCAGCAGTGAGATGGCAGGGCGTAACTACGAGCAGTACTTC; CDR3 protein: CASSEMAGRNYEQYF
J gene: TRBJ2-1; CDR3 length: 18; clone size: .; V gene: TRBV5-4; D gene: TRBD2; CDR3 DNA: TGTGCCAGCAGCTCGGGACTAGCGGGAGTTAGCTCCTACAATGAGCAGTTCTTC; CDR3 protein: CASSSGLAGVSSYNEQFF
J gene: TRBJ1-2; CDR3 length: 11; clone size: .; V gene: TRBV6-4; D gene: .; CDR3 DNA: TGTGCCAGCACCCACCAGGGGGGCTACACCTTC; CDR3 protein: CASTHQGGYTF
J gene: TRBJ2-5; CDR3 length: 11; clone size: .; V gene: TRBV20-1; D gene: .; CDR3 DNA: TGCAGTGCGAGGGACACTGAGACCCAGTACTTC; CDR3 protein: CSARDTETQYF
J gene: TRBJ1-2; CDR3 length: 15; clone size: once; V gene: TRBV19; D gene: .; CDR3 DNA: TGTGCCAGTAGTGAGCGGGCGGACTGGGAAGGGGGCTACACCTTC; CDR3 protein: CASSERADWEGGYTF
J gene: TRBJ2-5; CDR3 length: 13; clone size: .; V gene: TRBV11-3; D gene: .; CDR3 DNA: TGTGCCAGCAGCTTAGGAGTGTCGGGGACCCAGTACTTC; CDR3 protein: CASSLGVSGTQYF
J gene: TRBJ2-2; CDR3 length: 17; clone size: few; V gene: TRBV5-6; D gene: TRBD1; CDR3 DNA: TGTGCCAGCAGCCACGCCGGGACAGGGGTACACACCGGGGAGCTGTTTTTT; CDR3 protein: CASSHAGTGVHTGELFF
J gene: TRBJ2-5; CDR3 length: 16; clone size: .; V gene: TRBV18; D gene: TRBD1; CDR3 DNA: TGTGCCAGCTCACCCGCCGGGACAGCGTACCAAGAGACCCAGTACTTC; CDR3 protein: CASSPAGTAYQETQYF
J gene: TRBJ2-1; CDR3 length: 12; clone size: .; V gene: TRBV10-1; D gene: .; CDR3 DNA: TGCGCCAGCAGTGATAGACAGAATGAGCAGTTCTTC; CDR3 protein: CASSDRQNEQFF
J gene: TRBJ1-4; CDR3 length: 14; clone size: .; V gene: TRBV28; D gene: TRBD1; CDR3 DNA: TGTGCCAGCAGACCAACAGGGGGCAGGGAAAAACTGTTTTTT; CDR3 protein: CASRPTGGREKLFF
J gene: TRBJ2-7; CDR3 length: 15; clone size: .; V gene: TRBV7-7; D gene: .; CDR3 DNA: TGTGCCAGCAGCCCCGGAGCAGGGGTATTCTACGAGCAGTACTTC; CDR3 protein: CASSPGAGVFYEQYF
J gene: TRBJ2-3; CDR3 length: 11; clone size: .; V gene: TRBV3-1/TRBV3-2; D gene: .; CDR3 DNA: TGTGCCACGGGTACGACAGATACGCAGTATTTT; CDR3 protein: CATGTTDTQYF
J gene: TRBJ1-1; CDR3 length: 16; clone size: .; V gene: TRBV9; D gene: .; CDR3 DNA: TGTGCCAGCAGCGTAGCCCCGCGAGGGAGTGGGACTGAAGCTTTCTTT; CDR3 protein: CASSVAPRGSGTEAFF
J gene: TRBJ2-1; CDR3 length: 19; clone size: .; V gene: TRBV14; D gene: .; CDR3 DNA: TGTGCCAGCAGCCAAGAAGACAGGGGCGGATTGTGGGGACTACCAGAGCGGTTCTTC; CDR3 protein: CASSQEDRGGLWGLPERFF
J gene: TRBJ2-1; CDR3 length: 13; clone size: .; V gene: TRBV6-5; D gene: .; CDR3 DNA: TGTGCCAGCAGTCCTACAGGGACCGGTCTGCAGTTCTTC; CDR3 protein: CASSPTGTGLQFF
J gene: TRBJ1-1; CDR3 length: 12; clone size: few; V gene: TRBV7-9; D gene: .; CDR3 DNA: TGTGCCAGCAGTTTAAGGGGAACTGAAGCTTTCTTT; CDR3 protein: CASSLRGTEAFF
J gene: TRBJ1-1; CDR3 length: 14; clone size: .; V gene: TRBV12-5; D gene: TRBD1; CDR3 DNA: TGTGCTAGTGGTCTTGGGACAGGGTGGGCTGAAGCTTTCTTT; CDR3 protein: CASGLGTGWAEAFF
J gene: TRBJ2-7; CDR3 length: 15; clone size: .; V gene: TRBV5-4; D gene: .; CDR3 DNA: TGTGCCAGCAGTGCTGAGGGCACGCTCCGGGGGAAACAGTACTTC; CDR3 protein: CASSAEGTLRGKQYF
J gene: TRBJ1-1; CDR3 length: 13; clone size: .; V gene: TRBV12-3/TRBV12-4; D gene: .; CDR3 DNA: TGTGCCAGCAGGGCGGGGGGGCCCACTGAAGCTTTCTTT; CDR3 protein: CASRAGGPTEAFF
J gene: TRBJ2-7; CDR3 length: 14; clone size: .; V gene: TRBV5-1; D gene: TRBD1; CDR3 DNA: TGCGCCAGCAGCTTGGGCGGACAGGGGAACGAGCAGTACTTC; CDR3 protein: CASSLGGQGNEQYF
J gene: TRBJ2-7; CDR3 length: 12; clone size: .; V gene: TRBV12-3/TRBV12-4; D gene: .; CDR3 DNA: TGTGCCAGCAGCCCCGACAGCTACGAGCAGTACTTC; CDR3 protein: CASSPDSYEQYF
J gene: TRBJ2-7; CDR3 length: 14; clone size: few; V gene: TRBV7-9; D gene: .; CDR3 DNA: TGTGCCAGCGAGCAAGACAGTAATAGATACGAGCAGTACTTC; CDR3 protein: CASEQDSNRYEQYF
J gene: TRBJ2-1; CDR3 length: 13; clone size: .; V gene: TRBV7-9; D gene: .; CDR3 DNA: TGTGCCAGCAGCCTTGAGTCCTACAATGAGCAGTTCTTC; CDR3 protein: CASSLESYNEQFF
J gene: TRBJ2-1; CDR3 length: 15; clone size: .; V gene: TRBV6-6; D gene: TRBD2; CDR3 DNA: TGTGCCAGCAGTTCCCCTGGCCGGGGGGGCCCTGAGCAGTTCTTC; CDR3 protein: CASSSPGRGGPEQFF
J gene: TRBJ2-2; CDR3 length: 16; clone size: .; V gene: TRBV23-1; D gene: TRBD1; CDR3 DNA: TGCGCCAGCAGTCCCAGCGACAGGGGACGCGCCAGGGAGCTGTTTTTT; CDR3 protein: CASSPSDRGRARELFF
J gene: TRBJ2-3; CDR3 length: 16; clone size: .; V gene: TRBV2; D gene: .; CDR3 DNA: TGTGCCAGCAGTGGTGGCCGAGCGGGTTACACAGATACGCAGTATTTT; CDR3 protein: CASSGGRAGYTDTQYF
J gene: TRBJ2-7; CDR3 length: 11; clone size: many; V gene: TRBV5-1; D gene: .; CDR3 DNA: TGCGCCAGCAGATACGGCTACGAGCAGTACTTC; CDR3 protein: CASRYGYEQYF
J gene: TRBJ1-6; CDR3 length: 16; clone size: .; V gene: TRBV7-2; D gene: TRBD1; CDR3 DNA: TGTGCCAGCAGCTTAGTTGCCGGACAGGGTGATTCACCCCTCCACTTT; CDR3 protein: CASSLVAGQGDSPLHF
J gene: TRBJ1-3; CDR3 length: 13; clone size: .; V gene: TRBV5-3; D gene: .; CDR3 DNA: TGTGCCAGAAGCTCGGACAGCAGAAACACCATATATTTT; CDR3 protein: CARSSDSRNTIYF
J gene: TRBJ2-1; CDR3 length: 16; clone size: once; V gene: TRBV21-1; D gene: .; CDR3 DNA: TGTGCCGGGCGTAACTGCCTCCAGGGAATAGGCAATGAGCAGTTCTTC; CDR3 protein: CAGRNCLQGIGNEQFF
J gene: TRBJ2-2; CDR3 length: 14; clone size: .; V gene: TRBV7-3; D gene: .; CDR3 DNA: TGTGCCAGCAGCCTAACGAAGGGGGCCGGGGAGCTGTTTTTT; CDR3 protein: CASSLTKGAGELFF
J gene: TRBJ1-1; CDR3 length: 15; clone size: .; V gene: TRBV4-2; D gene: TRBD1; CDR3 DNA: TGTGCCAGCAGCCACTTAGGACAGGGTAAGACTGAAGCTTTCTTT; CDR3 protein: CASSHLGQGKTEAFF
J gene: TRBJ2-3; CDR3 length: 16; clone size: once; V gene: TRBV19; D gene: TRBD1; CDR3 DNA: TGTGCCAGTAGCCAGGGGGCTGCGGCGGAAGGGGATACGCAGTATTTT; CDR3 protein: CASSQGAAAEGDTQYF
J gene: TRBJ2-3; CDR3 length: 16; clone size: .; V gene: TRBV7-9; D gene: .; CDR3 DNA: TGTGCCAGCAGCTTAGGGATGGGACACGACACAGATACGCAGTATTTT; CDR3 protein: CASSLGMGHDTDTQYF
J gene: TRBJ2-7; CDR3 length: 15; clone size: .; V gene: TRBV27; D gene: TRBD1; CDR3 DNA: TGTGCCAGCAGTACCTCCGGGACAGGGAACTACGAGCAGTACTTC; CDR3 protein: CASSTSGTGNYEQYF
J gene: TRBJ2-3; CDR3 length: 14; clone size: .; V gene: TRBV10-2; D gene: .; CDR3 DNA: TGCGCCAGCAGTGAGGCGACTTTCACAGATACGCAGTATTTT; CDR3 protein: CASSEATFTDTQYF
J gene: TRBJ2-1; CDR3 length: 16; clone size: once; V gene: TRBV29-1; D gene: .; CDR3 DNA: TGCAGCGTTGAAGACGGGTATTCCAATTACTACAATGAGCAGTTCTTC; CDR3 protein: CSVEDGYSNYYNEQFF